This record concerns one T cell receptor (beta chain) sequence. This CDR3 is built from 17 residues. Per germline, CDR1 SGHNT and CDR2 YYREEE (reference sequence). J lost 4 bases, V lost 4 bases, and 6 bases had no gene match. Profiling relied on immunoSEQ multiplex PCR, and the TCRdb table lists in-frame clones only, not all of them. Of some 720,000 clones listed, around nine tenths were seen once; the top ten hold 0.0085% to 0.012%. This specimen comes from a study of shared T cell receptors in the human thymus. These same data were also listed under a study on human thymus T cells. That paper states: In thymic and blood repertoires alike, V and J usage looked biased. Unrelated individuals had highly overlapping thymic repertoires, as reported in related research.

Source material: thymocytes. This clonotype originated in a boy under three years old with a congenital heart defect. The chain employs TRBV5-4 and TRBJ2-1; 15 positions agree with TRBD2. The CDR3 reads CASSLGLAGGVYNEQFF. CDR3 nucleotides: TGTGCCAGCAGCCTGGGACTAGCGGGGGGAGTTTACAATGAGCAGTTCTTC. Full variable domain (rest looked up from reference TRBV5-4 and TRBJ2-1): ETGVTQSPTHLIKTRGQQVTLRCSSQSGHNTVSWYQQALGQGPQFIFQYYREEENGRGNFPPRFSGLQFPNYSSELNVNALELDDSALYLCASSLGLAGGVYNEQFFGPGTRLTVL.